Listed below are T cell receptor beta chains from one sample, sequenced in a study of blood T cell repertoires in COVID-19. Generated by immunoSEQ multiplex PCR, the TCRdb table keeps only in-frame clones and is missing some. The sample contains about 200,000 clones, 70% to 90% of which appear only once. The sequenced sample consisted of peripheral blood. All receptors come from a woman aged 80 or over with acute or convalescent COVID-19. CDR3s include the opening cysteine and the closing phenylalanine or tryptophan. A D gene is named only where the DNA matches it firmly. Not every row has a clone size; where given, it reads once, few, many or a size class.

TRBV9	-	TRBD1	TRBJ2-1	TGTGCCAGCAGCGTCCAGTTGACAGGGGATGAGCAGTTCTTC	CASSVQLTGDEQFF
TRBV16	-	-	TRBJ1-2	TGTGCCAGCAGCCAACAAAAATCGGGGGGTGGCTACACCTTC	CASSQQKSGGGYTF
TRBV9	-	TRBD2	TRBJ2-3	TGTGCCAGCAGCGCCGGGACTAGCGGGAGCACAGATACGCAGTATTTT	CASSAGTSGSTDTQYF
TRBV2	-	-	TRBJ2-5	TGTGCCAGCAGTCTAATGAGCGGTTTTGGCGAAGAGACCCAGTACTTC	CASSLMSGFGEETQYF
TRBV6-1	-	TRBD2	TRBJ2-3	TGTGCCAGCAGTGAAGCGCGAGGGGGACTAGCGGCGACAGATACGCAGTATTTT	CASSEARGGLAATDTQYF
TRBV7-9	-	TRBD2	TRBJ2-7	TGTGCCAGCAGCTTCCATAGCGGGAGGGCCCACCTTGGACTACGCGAGCAGTACTTC	CASSFHSGRAHLGLREQYF
TRBV19	-	TRBD1	TRBJ1-4	TGTGCCAGTAGTTCCCCCCCGGGACAGCCTAATGAAAAACTGTTTTTT	CASSSPPGQPNEKLFF
TRBV5-6	few	-	TRBJ1-2	TGTGCCAGCAACTTTTGGGGTGGAGGGGTCTATGGCTACACCTTC	CASNFWGGGVYGYTF
TRBV28	-	-	TRBJ1-1	TGTGCCAGCACCCTGGGGGGGCACGCCATCACTGAAGCTTTCTTT	CASTLGGHAITEAFF
TRBV7-9	-	TRBD1	TRBJ1-5	TGTGCCAGCAGCTCGAACACCGGGACAGGGGTTTTTCAGCCCCAGCATTTT	CASSSNTGTGVFQPQHF
TRBV19	-	TRBD1	TRBJ1-5	TGTGCCAGTATGGGGGACAGGGTTTTTTTTAGCAATCAGCCCCAGCATTTT	CASMGDRVFFSNQPQHF
TRBV20-1	-	-	TRBJ2-5	TGCAGTGCTGGTACCAGGGAGACCCAGTACTTC	CSAGTRETQYF
TRBV7-3	-	-	TRBJ2-1	TGTGCCAGCAGCCGTCATTCCCCGGCTAGCGTGGATGAGCAGTTCTTC	CASSRHSPASVDEQFF
TRBV7-3	-	TRBD1	TRBJ2-5	TGTGCCAGCAGTTATAACAGGGGGTCGGTAGAGACCCAGTACTTC	CASSYNRGSVETQYF
TRBV6-5	-	TRBD1	TRBJ2-7	TGTGCCAGCACCTTGACAGGGACCATAAACTACGAGCAGTACTTC	CASTLTGTINYEQYF
TRBV7-2	few	TRBD1	TRBJ1-1	TGTGCCAGCAGCCCCATACAGGGGAGGAACACTGAAGCTTTCTTT	CASSPIQGRNTEAFF
TRBV4-3	-	-	TRBJ2-1	TGCGCCAGCAGCCAATCTGTCCGCTACAATGAGCAGTTCTTC	CASSQSVRYNEQFF
TRBV6-5	-	-	TRBJ2-2	TGTGCCAGCAGCAACAGGCCGCGACGCGCCGGGGAGCTGTTTTTT	CASSNRPRRAGELFF
TRBV18	-	-	TRBJ2-4	TGTGCCAGCTCACCACCGCAGTTTAAAAACATTCAGTACTTC	CASSPPQFKNIQYF
TRBV7-2	few	TRBD1	TRBJ1-2	TGTGCCAGCAGCTTAGTAGGGGGCTCAGGAGGCTACACCTTC	CASSLVGGSGGYTF
TRBV28	-	-	TRBJ1-4	TGTGCCAGCAGTTTCGCAGGGGTGCCTGAAAAACTGTTTTTT	CASSFAGVPEKLFF
TRBV24-1	once	-	TRBJ2-1	TGTGCCACCAGTGTTTCAGGGAAAACCGACTACAATGAGCAGTTCTTC	CATSVSGKTDYNEQFF
TRBV27	-	TRBD2	TRBJ2-7	TGTGCCAGCAGTGACGGGGGGTCCTTAACCTACGAGCAGTACTTC	CASSDGGSLTYEQYF
TRBV5-1	-	TRBD2	TRBJ2-7	TGCGCCAGCAGCGAACGGACTAGCGGCTACGAGCAGTACTTC	CASSERTSGYEQYF
TRBV18	-	-	TRBJ2-3	TGTGCCAGCTCCCCCAAAGAGGGTGCCACAGATACGCAGTATTTT	CASSPKEGATDTQYF
TRBV7-2	-	-	TRBJ1-3	TGTGCCAGCAGTTCCGTTGGGGCGGTCTACTCTGGAAACACCATATATTTT	CASSSVGAVYSGNTIYF
TRBV7-2	-	-	TRBJ1-1	TGTGCCAGCAGCTTGGGACAAGTGAACACTGAAGCTTTCTTT	CASSLGQVNTEAFF
TRBV25-1	-	-	TRBJ1-5	TGTGCCAGCACCCCCGCAGGGTTGAACCAGCCCCAGCATTTT	CASTPAGLNQPQHF
TRBV27	-	-	TRBJ2-7	TGTGCCAGCAGTTATCGGGACACAAACTACGAGCAGTACTTC	CASSYRDTNYEQYF
TRBV29-1	-	-	TRBJ1-3	TGCAGCGTTGGGGGGCTGGACGTTACAATTTACTCTGGAAACACCATATATTTT	CSVGGLDVTIYSGNTIYF
TRBV28	-	-	TRBJ1-6	TGTGCCAGCAGTTCAAGCGACTCCTCCTATAATTCACCCCTCCACTTT	CASSSSDSSYNSPLHF
TRBV30	-	TRBD1	TRBJ1-2	TGTGCCTGGAGTGAACTTTCGACAGGGATAAGAACTATCGGCTACACCTTC	CAWSELSTGIRTIGYTF
TRBV7-2	-	-	TRBJ2-2	TGTGCCAGCAGCTCCCTTTCCCGGGAGCTGTTTTTT	CASSSLSRELFF
TRBV18	-	-	TRBJ1-2	TGTGCCAGCTCCCGGGAGGCAAACTATGGCTACACCTTC	CASSREANYGYTF
TRBV5-4	-	TRBD1	TRBJ2-2	TGTGCCAGCAGCCCTGCGGACAGGGTGACCGGGGAGCTGTTTTTT	CASSPADRVTGELFF
TRBV3-1/TRBV3-2	-	TRBD1	TRBJ1-4	TGTGCCAGCAGCCAAGAAGTCCGGACAGGGATTAATGAAAAACTGTTTTTT	CASSQEVRTGINEKLFF
TRBV5-5	-	-	TRBJ1-4	TGTGCCAGCATCTATCGCGGGTCAACTAATGAAAAACTGTTTTTT	CASIYRGSTNEKLFF
TRBV7-2	-	-	TRBJ1-2	TGTGCCAGCAGCTCCCGACAGTTGGGGCACTATGGCTACACCTTC	CASSSRQLGHYGYTF
TRBV18	-	-	TRBJ1-5	TGTGCCAGCTCACCTCAGCTCCAGGAAAATCAGCCCCAGCATTTT	CASSPQLQENQPQHF
TRBV18	-	TRBD2	TRBJ2-5	TGTGCCAGCTCACTTCAACTAGCGGGGGACGGAGAGACCCAGTACTTC	CASSLQLAGDGETQYF
TRBV10-3	-	TRBD1	TRBJ1-2	TGTGCCATCAGCGCCGGGACAGGGGTCGGCTACACCTTC	CAISAGTGVGYTF
TRBV2	-	TRBD2	TRBJ2-1	TGTGCCAGCAGGTTAGCGGGAGGTTTTTACAATGAGCAGTTCTTC	CASRLAGGFYNEQFF
TRBV18	-	TRBD1	TRBJ2-5	TGTGCCAGCTCACCGACAGGGACCCAAGAGACCCAGTACTTC	CASSPTGTQETQYF
TRBV20-1	once	-	TRBJ2-7	TGCAGTGCTAGTTTAGCCGCGGAGACCTACGAGCAGTACTTC	CSASLAAETYEQYF
TRBV7-9	-	TRBD2	TRBJ2-5	TGTGCCAGCAGCTTAGCGGGAGGGCGAGAGACCCAGTACTTC	CASSLAGGRETQYF
TRBV20-1	-	-	TRBJ1-2	TGCAGTGCCTCCCCGACAGGTTTTTGCACCTTC	CSASPTGFCTF
TRBV3-1/TRBV3-2	-	TRBD2	TRBJ2-7	TGTGCCAGCAGCCACGGGACTAGCGGGAGGTCTTACGAGCAGTACTTC	CASSHGTSGRSYEQYF
TRBV30	-	-	TRBJ1-5	TGTGCCTGGAGCGCGGGGATCCGGGGTCAGCCCCAGCATTTT	CAWSAGIRGQPQHF
TRBV9	once	-	TRBJ2-3	TGTGCCAGCAGCGTACGAGGGTCCGCTAGCACAGATACGCAGTATTTT	CASSVRGSASTDTQYF
TRBV5-1	-	-	TRBJ1-1	TGCGCCAGCAGCTTGTCACGGTCGAACACTGAAGCTTTCTTT	CASSLSRSNTEAFF
TRBV6-1	-	TRBD2	TRBJ2-1	TGTGCCAGCAGTGAACGGGGCGGGAGATCCTACAATGAGCAGTTCTTC	CASSERGGRSYNEQFF